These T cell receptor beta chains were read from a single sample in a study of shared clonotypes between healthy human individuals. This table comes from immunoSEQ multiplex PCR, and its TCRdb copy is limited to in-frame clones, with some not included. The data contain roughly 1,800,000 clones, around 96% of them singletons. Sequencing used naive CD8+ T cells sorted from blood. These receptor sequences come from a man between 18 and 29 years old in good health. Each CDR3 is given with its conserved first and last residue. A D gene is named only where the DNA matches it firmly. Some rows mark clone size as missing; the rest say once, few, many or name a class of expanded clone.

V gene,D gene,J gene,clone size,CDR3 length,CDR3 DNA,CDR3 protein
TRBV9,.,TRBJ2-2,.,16,TGTGCCAGCAGCGCCCACGGGACTCCAGACCCCGGGGAGCTGTTTTTT,CASSAHGTPDPGELFF
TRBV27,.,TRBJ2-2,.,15,TGTGCCAGCAGTTCAGGGGGAGGGACCACCGGGGAGCTGTTTTTT,CASSSGGGTTGELFF
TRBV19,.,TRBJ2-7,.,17,TGTGCCAGTAGTAGTACCTTGCAGGGCCTTGATTCCTACGAGCAGTACTTC,CASSSTLQGLDSYEQYF
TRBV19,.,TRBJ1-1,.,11,TGTGCCTGCGATGGGAACACTGAAGCTTTCTTT,CACDGNTEAFF
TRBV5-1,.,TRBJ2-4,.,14,TGCGCCAGCAGTCTACGGGTAGGTTTGGACATTCAGTACTTC,CASSLRVGLDIQYF
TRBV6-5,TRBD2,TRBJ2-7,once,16,TGTGCCAGCAGTTATGAGTCCAGCGGGAGGGCTCACGAGCAGTACTTC,CASSYESSGRAHEQYF
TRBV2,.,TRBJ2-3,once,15,TGTGCCAGCAGTGAAACGGCTAGCATGACAGATACGCAGTATTTT,CASSETASMTDTQYF
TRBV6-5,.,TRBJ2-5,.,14,TGTGCCAGCAGTTACGAGGACCCGGGGGAGACCCAGTACTTC,CASSYEDPGETQYF
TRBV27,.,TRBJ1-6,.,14,TGTGCCAGCACAGAACTAGGGCAGAATTCACCCCTCCACTTT,CASTELGQNSPLHF
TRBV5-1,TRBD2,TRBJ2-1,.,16,TGCGCCAGCAGCTTGGCCGGAGCGGGGGTCGCAAATGAGCAGTTCTTC,CASSLAGAGVANEQFF
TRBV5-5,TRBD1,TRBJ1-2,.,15,TGTGCCAGCAGCTCGGACAGGGCGACCCACTATGGCTACACCTTC,CASSSDRATHYGYTF
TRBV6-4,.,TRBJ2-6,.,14,TGTGCCAGCACCCCTTTGTCTGGGGCCAACGTCCTGACTTTC,CASTPLSGANVLTF
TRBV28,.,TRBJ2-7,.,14,TGTGCCAGCAGTTTAACTACAGGAATCTACGAGCAGTACTTC,CASSLTTGIYEQYF
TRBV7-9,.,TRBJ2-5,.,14,TGTGCCAGCAGCCGCGTACAGGGAAAAGAGACCCAGTACTTC,CASSRVQGKETQYF
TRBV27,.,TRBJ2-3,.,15,TGTGCCAGCAGTCCCCGGGACTTCACCTCGGATACGCAGTATTTT,CASSPRDFTSDTQYF
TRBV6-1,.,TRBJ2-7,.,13,TGTGCCAGCAGTGCAAGGGGAGTCTACGAGCAGTACTTC,CASSARGVYEQYF
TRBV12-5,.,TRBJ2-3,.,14,TGTGCTAGTGGTTTGGACGAGTCCACAGATACGCAGTATTTT,CASGLDESTDTQYF
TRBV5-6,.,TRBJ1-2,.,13,TGTGCCAGCAGCTCGGGCCAAAACTATGGCTACACCTTC,CASSSGQNYGYTF
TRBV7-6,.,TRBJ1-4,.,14,TGTGCCAGCGGAGAGGGGGCAACTAATGAAAAACTGTTTTTT,CASGEGATNEKLFF
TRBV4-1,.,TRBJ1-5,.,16,TGCGCCAGCAGCCCAACGCGAAGGGTGGGCAATCAGCCCCAGCATTTT,CASSPTRRVGNQPQHF
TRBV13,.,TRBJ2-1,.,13,TGTGCCAGCAGCTTAGGGGACACTCATGAGCAGTTCTTC,CASSLGDTHEQFF
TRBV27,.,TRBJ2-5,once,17,TGTGCCAGCAGTCCGTACAAGGGACTGAAGTACCAAGAGACCCAGTACTTC,CASSPYKGLKYQETQYF
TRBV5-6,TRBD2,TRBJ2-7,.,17,TGTGCCAGCAGCTTGGTGGTATTAGCGGGAGAGGAGTACGAGCAGTACTTC,CASSLVVLAGEEYEQYF
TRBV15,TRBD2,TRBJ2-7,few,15,TGTGCCACCAGCCGTTCCTTAGCGGGAAACTACGAGCAGTACTTC,CATSRSLAGNYEQYF
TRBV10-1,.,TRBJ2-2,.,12,TGCGCCAGCAGTGATGGGGCCGGGGAGCTGTTTTTT,CASSDGAGELFF
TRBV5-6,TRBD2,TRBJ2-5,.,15,TGTGCCAGCAGCCACGGACTAGCGGGAGTTGAGACCCAGTACTTC,CASSHGLAGVETQYF
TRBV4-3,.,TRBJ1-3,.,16,TGCGCCAGCAGCCAAGATTTAGGTTCGGTAGGAAACACCATATATTTT,CASSQDLGSVGNTIYF
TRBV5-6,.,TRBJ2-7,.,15,TGTGCCAGCAGCTTTGGGCAACAGATCACCTACGAGCAGTACTTC,CASSFGQQITYEQYF
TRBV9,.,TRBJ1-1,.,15,TGTGCCAGCAGCGTAGGGCCAGGTGTGAACACTGAAGCTTTCTTT,CASSVGPGVNTEAFF